Below are 27 T cell receptor beta chains sequenced from a single sample in a study of blood T cell repertoires in COVID-19. Using immunoSEQ multiplex PCR, the repertoire was profiled, and TCRdb retains in-frame clones only, with some absent. This sample has around 200,000 clones, with under 90% found just once. Sample: peripheral blood. The source is a man older than 75 with acute or convalescent COVID-19.

V usage is TRBV11-2 and J usage is TRBJ1-2, with D perhaps TRBD1 (5 bases). This CDR3 contains 12 residues. Germline values: CDR1 SGHAT, CDR2 FQNNGV. The ends were cut back, 5 bases at V and 8 bases at J, with 12 bases in the middle. DNA of the CDR3: TGTGCCAGCAGCATTGGGGCGCGGGGCTACACCTTC. Protein product: CASSIGARGYTF.

The gene calls are TRBV5-1 and TRBJ1-2; 8 bases map to TRBD1. The CDR3 consists of 13 residues. Germline lookup yields CDR1 SGHRS and CDR2 YFSETQ. V trimming: 4 bases; J trimming: 6 bases; junction bases outside the gene matches: 5. CDR3 residues: CASSTGGSDGYTF. The CDR3 DNA follows: TGCGCCAGCAGCACAGGGGGTTCGGATGGCTACACCTTC.

The rearrangement uses TRBV27 and TRBJ1-2; TRBD1 might be the D (6 bases). Germline V gives CDR1 MNHEY, CDR2 SMNVEV (reference sequence). V dropped 2 bases and J dropped 8 bases, with 18 bases sitting between them. This CDR3 has 15 amino acids. The CDR3 nucleotides read TGTGCCAGCAGTTTAAATGGACAGCCCGTGGGGGGCTACACCTTC. This translates into CASSLNGQPVGGYTF.

V and J are TRBV30 and TRBJ1-4; TRBD1 might be the D (5 bases). Looked up from germline, CDR1 is GTSNPN and CDR2 is SVGIG (reference sequence). V gave up 2 bases and J gave up 4 bases, with 11 bases separating them. The CDR3 length is 14 residues. CDR3 in DNA: TGTGCCTGGAGTATTTGGGGCCTTAATGAAAAACTGTTTTTT. It yields the protein CAWSIWGLNEKLFF.

The chain uses TRBV28 and TRBJ1-2, with unresolved D. V gave up 4 bases and J gave up 8 bases, with 20 bases separating them. The CDR3 contains 15 residues. From germline, CDR1 is MDHEN and CDR2 SYDVKM. This CDR3 is CASSSPSLVYLGYTF. DNA for the CDR3: TGTGCCAGCAGTTCGCCCTCTTTAGTATACCTGGGCTACACCTTC.

The chain has TRBV7-2 and TRBJ1-6; no reliable D call. CDR3 length equals 12 residues. V was pared by 11 bases and J by 2 bases, with 7 bases between. CDR1 SGHTA and CDR2 FQGNSA come from the germline V gene. This chain's CDR3 is CASGTYNSPLHF. The CDR3 DNA sequence: TGTGCCTCGGGAACCTATAATTCACCCCTCCACTTT.

The V call is TRBV18, the J call TRBJ2-7, with a possible D match to TRBD1 (6 bases). V was clipped by 0 bases and J by 3 bases, with 12 bases between them. Germline assignment: CDR1 KGHSH and CDR2 LQKENI. This CDR3 contains 15 residues. In nucleotides, the CDR3 is TGTGCCAGCTCACCACCCGACAGGCTCAGCTACGAGCAGTACTTC. As protein: CASSPPDRLSYEQYF.

The chain recombines TRBV27 with TRBJ1-3; D gene uncertain. Trimming removed 5 bases from V and 0 bases from J, with 8 bases in between. The germline CDR1 and CDR2 sequences are MNHEY and SMNVEV (reference sequence). CDR3 length: 14 residues. For the CDR3, the DNA is TGTGCCAGCAGTCGACTGTCCTCTGGAAACACCATATATTTT. Translation: CASSRLSSGNTIYF.

This chain links TRBV18 with TRBJ2-3; 7 positions agree with TRBD1. The J segment lost 4 bases and the V segment lost 5 bases, leaving 6 bases of the junction unmatched. Germline CDR1 KGHSH, CDR2 LQKENI. This CDR3 spans 14 amino acids. The CDR3 nucleotides read TGTGCCAGCTCATTGGGACAGATATCAGATACGCAGTATTTT. Its protein is CASSLGQISDTQYF. Together with reference TRBV18 and TRBJ2-3, the CDR3 gives the full variable domain: NAGVMQNPRHLVRRRGQEARLRCSPMKGHSHVYWYRQLPEEGLKFMVYLQKENIIDESGMPKERFSAEFPKEGPSILRIQQVVRGDSAAYFCASSLGQISDTQYFGPGTRLTVL.

The chain combines TRBV6-5 with TRBJ2-7, with 8 bases fitting TRBD1. V was clipped by 2 bases and J by 3 bases; unmatched bases: 3. CDR3 length: 14 residues. Germline V gene data show CDR1 as MNHEY and CDR2 as SVGAGI. CDR3 nucleotides: TGTGCCAGCAGTTACCGGGACAGGAACTACGAGCAGTACTTC. Amino acids: CASSYRDRNYEQYF.

This chain connects TRBV19 to TRBJ2-5; the match to TRBD2 covers 12 bases. In germline, CDR1 is LNHDA, CDR2 SQIVND (reference sequence). V trimming: 5 bases; J trimming: 8 bases; junction bases outside the gene matches: 15. This CDR3 is built from 17 residues. CDR3 region: CASSEPLASGRVGTQYF. The CDR3 bases are TGTGCCAGTAGTGAACCGCTCGCTAGCGGGAGGGTGGGTACCCAGTACTTC.

The sample holds one count of this clone. The genes are TRBV2 and TRBJ2-7; 13 nucleotides agree with TRBD2. Germline V gene data show CDR1 as SNHLY and CDR2 as FYNNEI. This CDR3 has 15 amino acids. Trimming removed 5 bases from V and 4 bases from J; junction bases left unmatched: 5. The DNA for the CDR3 is TGTGCCAGCAGTCAACTAGCGGGAGGGAGATACGAGCAGTACGTC. Its translation is CASSQLAGGRYEQYV.

This clone was recorded only once. The rearrangement uses TRBV30 and TRBJ1-2; D possibly corresponds to TRBD1 (5 bases). Germline V gene data show CDR1 as GTSNPN and CDR2 as SVGIG (reference sequence). CDR3 size: 15 residues. Trimming shortened V by 2 bases and J by 4 bases, and 17 bases separated the two germline ends. CDR3 DNA sequence: TGTGCCTGGAGTAACAGTCGACGGGGGTCCTATGGCTACACCTTC. It codes for CAWSNSRRGSYGYTF.

V gene TRBV6-5 combines with J gene TRBJ2-3, with 7 bases lining up with TRBD2. The CDR3 sequence is 12 residues long. The V gene's germline CDR1 is MNHEY and CDR2 SVGAGI. V dropped 8 bases and J dropped 2; count of bases not matched to a gene: 1. Written as DNA, the CDR3 is TGTGCCAGCGCGGGGGACACAGATACGCAGTATTTT. Translating it yields CASAGDTDTQYF.

As concerns this clone: Lacking the conserved final phenylalanine or tryptophan, this CDR3 likely reflects a read error. Because the CDR3's place on the DNA is in doubt, the DNA is left out and the CDR3 is given as listed by TCRdb. The genes are TRBV10-1 and TRBJ2-7; the D call TRBD2 from the table was never checked on the DNA. Looked up from germline, CDR1 is WNHNN and CDR2 is SYGVQD (reference sequence). The CDR3 numbers 10 amino acids, ends counted. The CDR3: CASTGLAAPQ.

This clone turned up a few times. CDR3 loop: CASSIGGMNTEAFF. The DNA of the CDR3 is TGTGCCAGCAGCATTGGCGGAATGAACACTGAAGCTTTCTTT. The chain combines TRBV7-8 with TRBJ1-1, with D hard to call. The ends were cut back, 5 bases at V and 0 bases at J, with 10 bases in the middle. Germline V gene data show CDR1 as SGHVS and CDR2 as FQNEAQ. The CDR3 length is 14 residues.

The sample holds one count of this clone. This chain joins TRBV6-5 and TRBJ1-6, with D unresolved. V lost 2 bases and J 3 bases, leaving 5 bases between the germline ends. CDR3 size: 14 residues. CDR1 and CDR2 from the germline V gene are MNHEY and SVGAGI. The chain's CDR3 is CASSYDNYNSPLHF. The CDR3 coding sequence is TGTGCCAGCAGTTACGACAACTATAATTCACCCCTCCACTTT.

The chain recombines TRBV12-3 or TRBV12-4 with TRBJ1-1, with D perhaps matching TRBD1 (5 bases). Trimming pared 3 bases from V and 5 bases from J, leaving 10 bases between. This CDR3 is 13 amino acids long. CDR3 region: CASSFRGTTEAFF. CDR3 sequence (DNA): TGTGCCAGCAGTTTTCGGGGGACGACTGAAGCTTTCTTT.

CDR3 bases: TGTGCCAGCACCTGGCTAGCGGGAGTCAATGAGCAGTTCTTC. This translates into CASTWLAGVNEQFF. V usage is TRBV27 and J usage is TRBJ2-1, with 10 bases identical to TRBD2. J lost 6 bases, V lost 7 bases, and 6 bases had no gene match. The CDR3 consists of 14 residues. Germline CDR1 reads MNHEY; CDR2 reads SMNVEV (reference sequence).

The V call is TRBV7-2, the J call TRBJ1-6; 10 bases fit TRBD1. V shed 7 bases and J 1 base; nucleotides not matched to a gene: 4. Per the germline V gene, CDR1 is SGHTA and CDR2 is FQGNSA. This CDR3 is 16 amino acids long. CDR3 loop: CASTGQGGSYNSPLHF. For the CDR3, the DNA is TGTGCCAGCACCGGACAGGGGGGATCCTATAATTCACCCCTCCACTTT.

The rearrangement uses TRBV10-1 and TRBJ2-2; 7 nucleotides agree with TRBD1. This CDR3 is built from 16 residues. The V segment lost 0 bases and the J segment 2 bases; nucleotides outside the gene matches: 3. CDR1 WNHNN and CDR2 SYGVQD come from the germline V gene (reference sequence). CDR3 region: CASSESRDRNTGELFF. CDR3 nucleotide sequence: TGCGCCAGCAGTGAGTCGAGGGACAGAAACACCGGGGAGCTGTTTTTT.

The chain links TRBV20-1 to TRBJ1-4; 8 bases fit TRBD1. CDR3 size: 15 residues. The ends lost 3 bases at V and 1 base at J; junction bases unmatched: 4. From germline, CDR1 is DFQATT and CDR2 SNEGSKA (reference sequence). The CDR3 bases are TGCAGTGCTAGTCCAGGGGGCAGAACTAATGAAAAACTGTTTTTT. It codes for CSASPGGRTNEKLFF.

This clone was counted a single time. The V call is TRBV6-5, the J call TRBJ2-2, with TRBD1 identical over 8 bases. Per germline, CDR1 MNHEY and CDR2 SVGAGI. This CDR3 comprises 14 residues. The trim removed 7 bases at V and 6 bases at J, leaving 7 bases unmatched. This CDR3 is CASNKQDRAGELFF. CDR3 sequence (DNA): TGTGCCAGCAACAAACAGGACAGGGCCGGGGAGCTGTTTTTT.

The chain combines TRBV18 with TRBJ1-5, with 11 bases that match TRBD1. In germline, CDR1 is KGHSH, CDR2 LQKENI. Trimming at V came to 6 bases and at J to 3 bases, leaving 7 bases not matched to a gene. This CDR3 has 16 residues. The CDR3 DNA reads TGTGCCAGCTCGTCCGGGACAGGGGGGACCAATCAGCCCCAGCATTTT. Its translation: CASSSGTGGTNQPQHF.

The chain recombines TRBV28 with TRBJ1-5; tentatively, D is TRBD1 (6 bases). The germline V and J ends were trimmed by 10 bases and 0 bases, with 16 bases remaining between them. The CDR3 spans 15 residues. In germline, CDR1 is MDHEN, CDR2 SYDVKM. CDR3 loop: CATLYGTFSNQPQHF. CDR3 nucleotides: TGTGCCACCCTCTACGGGACATTTAGCAATCAGCCCCAGCATTTT.

The chain is built from TRBV30 and TRBJ1-2; no reliable D call. V lost 2 bases and J 4 bases, leaving 8 bases between the germline ends. The germline gives CDR1 GTSNPN, CDR2 SVGIG (reference sequence). The CDR3 has 12 amino acids. The CDR3 spells CAWSRGSYGYTF. DNA of the CDR3: TGTGCCTGGAGTCGGGGATCCTATGGCTACACCTTC.

The chain has TRBV7-9 and TRBJ1-1, with D possibly TRBD1 on 5 matching bases. Trimming shortened V by 2 bases and J by 8 bases, and 9 bases separated the two germline ends. Germline CDR1 SEHNR, CDR2 FQNEAQ (reference sequence). This CDR3 contains 12 residues. The CDR3 protein is CASSLIRTEAFF. The CDR3 DNA reads TGTGCCAGCAGCTTAATAAGGACAGAAGCTTTCTTT.